These 4 T cell receptor beta chains share one sample of origin, sequenced in a study of spatial heterogeneity in lung cancer. From the 5' RACE reads, TCRdb called clonotypes with MiXCR, one entry per CDR3 protein. The data show 9,500 to 13,000 distinct CDR3 sequences, over 20% seen once. Time point in this sample: blood at routine non-recurrence follow-up after resection. This specimen was PBMCs, taken at follow-up. These receptors were obtained from a male donor with early-stage non-small cell lung cancer.

This clonotype was counted at least ten times. The chain links TRBV20-1 to TRBJ2-1; D gene unclear. The germline V gene has CDR1 DFQATT and CDR2 SNEGSKA (reference sequence). Trimming pared 0 bases from V and 3 bases from J, leaving 6 bases between. The CDR3 loop spans 13 amino acids. In DNA form, the CDR3 reads TGCAGTGCTAGAGATCGCAGCTACAATGAGCAGTTCTTC. Translating gives CSARDRSYNEQFF.

This clonotype was picked up many times. The chain couples TRBV7-9 to TRBJ2-3; D is undetermined. Germline-derived CDR1 and CDR2 are SEHNR and FQNEAQ (reference sequence). V was cut by 2 bases and J by 0 bases, with 6 bases left in between. CDR3 length equals 14 residues. CDR3 DNA sequence: TGTGCCAGCAGCTTATCGCTGAGCACAGATACGCAGTATTTT. This gives the protein CASSLSLSTDTQYF.

The chain links TRBV6-1 to TRBJ1-3; tentative D call: TRBD1 (6 bases). The CDR3 spans 17 residues. The germline CDR1 and CDR2 sequences are MNHNS and SASEGT. Trimming removed 0 bases at V and 1 base at J, with 13 bases between. The chain's CDR3 is CASSEAFRQASGNTIYF. CDR3 DNA: TGTGCCAGCAGTGAAGCGTTCCGACAGGCTTCTGGAAACACCATATATTTT.

This rearrangement joins TRBV28 to TRBJ1-3; D is possibly TRBD1 (5 bases). Trimming took off 4 bases at V and 2 bases at J, with 9 bases between the two ends. The CDR3 covers 14 residues. In germline, CDR1 is MDHEN, CDR2 SYDVKM. The CDR3 loop reads CASSWGGTGNTIYF. As DNA, the CDR3 is TGTGCCAGCAGTTGGGGCGGGACTGGAAACACCATATATTTT.